This record covers a single TCR beta chain. The antigen remains unidentified. This beta chain slipped into a library made for alpha chains as a stray read, so its size is not meaningful. CDR3 length equals 12 residues. V lost 2 bases, J lost 6 bases, and 4 bases stayed unmatched. CDR1 DFQATT and CDR2 SNEGSKA come from the germline V gene (reference sequence). TCRdb fed the 5' RACE reads into MiXCR, producing one record per CDR3 protein. The table includes 15,000 to 20,000 distinct CDR3 sequences, about 6.3% detected once. The sample belongs to a study of spatial heterogeneity in lung cancer. Regarding the study as a whole: Tumor mutation counts were tracked by expanded intratumoral alpha and beta TCR counts.

Stated time point: sample taken at primary tumor resection. The authors sequenced whole RNA from tumor, nontumor lung or frozen PBMC without sorting. The chain joins TRBV20-1 to TRBJ2-7; 7 positions agree with TRBD1. Sample: lung tumor tissue, taken at surgery. The clonotype comes from a male donor with early-stage non-small cell lung cancer. CDR3 sequence reads: CSARLQGFEQYF. The CDR3 nucleotides are TGCAGTGCTAGATTACAGGGGTTCGAGCAGTACTTC.